The present entry profiles one TCR beta chain with its context. The antigen is undetermined. Germline lookup yields CDR1 ENHRY and CDR2 SYGVKD. The length of the CDR3 is 15 residues. Deletions cut 4 bases from V and 2 bases from J, with 15 bases between. Assay execution proceeded at the deep level. Clones were read by immunoSEQ multiplex PCR, and TCRdb kept only the in-frame ones, dropping some. The sample lists about 530,000 clones, 95% to 97% occurring once. This sample is drawn from a study of shared clonotypes between healthy human individuals. The study, taken as a whole, reports: Rarefaction analysis demonstrated incomplete sorted-subset sequencing notwithstanding large depth. Non-shared clonotypes had lower generation probabilities than those shared by all four donors.

The gene calls are TRBV10-3 and TRBJ2-7; a weak D match, TRBD2 (6 bases). This receptor was identified in a woman aged 30 to 39 in good health. The sequencing sample was made of naive CD4+ T cells sorted from blood. Documented subset: CD45RA+ positively selected. The CDR3 sequence: CAISVRLGITYEQYF. CDR3 coding DNA: TGTGCCATCAGTGTTAGACTAGGGATAACCTACGAGCAGTACTTC.